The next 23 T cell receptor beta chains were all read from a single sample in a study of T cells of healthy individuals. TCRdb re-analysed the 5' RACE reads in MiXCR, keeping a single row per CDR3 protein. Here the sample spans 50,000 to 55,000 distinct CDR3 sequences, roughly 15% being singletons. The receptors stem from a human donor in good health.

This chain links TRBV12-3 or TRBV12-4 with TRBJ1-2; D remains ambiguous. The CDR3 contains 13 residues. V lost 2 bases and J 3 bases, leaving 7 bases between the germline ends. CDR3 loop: CASSLRVDYGYTF. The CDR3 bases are TGTGCCAGCAGTTTACGGGTAGACTATGGCTACACCTTC.

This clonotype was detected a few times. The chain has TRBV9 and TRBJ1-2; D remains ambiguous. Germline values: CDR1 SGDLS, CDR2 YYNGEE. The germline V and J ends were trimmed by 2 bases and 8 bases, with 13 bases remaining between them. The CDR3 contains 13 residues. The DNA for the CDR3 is TGTGCCAGCAGCGTCGGACTTTCGGGGGGCTACACCTTC. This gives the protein CASSVGLSGGYTF.

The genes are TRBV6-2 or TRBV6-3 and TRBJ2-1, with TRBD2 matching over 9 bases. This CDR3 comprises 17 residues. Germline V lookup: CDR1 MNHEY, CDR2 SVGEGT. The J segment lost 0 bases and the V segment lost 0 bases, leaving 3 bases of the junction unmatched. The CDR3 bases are TGTGCCAGCAGTTACTCCCTAGCGGGGAGCTCCTACAATGAGCAGTTCTTC. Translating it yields CASSYSLAGSSYNEQFF.

The CDR3 sequence: CASSVLSSSTDTQYF. The CDR3 region has the DNA TGTGCCAGCAGCGTATTGAGTTCTAGCACAGATACGCAGTATTTT. V usage is TRBV9 and J usage is TRBJ2-3, with D uncertain. V lost 1 base to trimming and J lost 0 bases, with 9 bases between them. The CDR3 extends over 15 amino acids. Germline CDR1 SGDLS, CDR2 YYNGEE.

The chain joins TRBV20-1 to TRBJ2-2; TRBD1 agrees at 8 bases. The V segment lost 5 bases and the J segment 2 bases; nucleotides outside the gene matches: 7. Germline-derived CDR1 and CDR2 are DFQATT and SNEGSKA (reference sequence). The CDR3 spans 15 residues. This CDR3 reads CSASRTGINTGELFF. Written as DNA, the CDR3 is TGCAGTGCTTCACGGACAGGGATTAACACCGGGGAGCTGTTTTTT.

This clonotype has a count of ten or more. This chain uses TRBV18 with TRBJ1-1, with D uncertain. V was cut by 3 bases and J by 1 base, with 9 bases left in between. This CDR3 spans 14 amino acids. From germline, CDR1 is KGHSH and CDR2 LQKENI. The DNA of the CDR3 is TGTGCCAGCTCACCGCCGGGCACGAACACTGAAGCTTTCTTT. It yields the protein CASSPPGTNTEAFF.

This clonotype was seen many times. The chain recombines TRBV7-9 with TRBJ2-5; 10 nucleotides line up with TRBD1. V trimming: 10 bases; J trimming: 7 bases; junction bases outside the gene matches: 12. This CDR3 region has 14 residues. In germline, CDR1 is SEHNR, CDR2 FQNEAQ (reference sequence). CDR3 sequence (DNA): TGTGCCACTCAGTCCCGGGACAGGGGACGGACCCAGTACTTC. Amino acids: CATQSRDRGRTQYF.

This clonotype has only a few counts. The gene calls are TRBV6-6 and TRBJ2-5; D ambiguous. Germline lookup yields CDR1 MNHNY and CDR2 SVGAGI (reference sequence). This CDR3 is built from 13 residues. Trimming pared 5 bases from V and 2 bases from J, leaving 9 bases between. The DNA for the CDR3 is TGTGCCAGCAGTAAAGATTATCAAGAGACCCAGTACTTC. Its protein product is CASSKDYQETQYF.

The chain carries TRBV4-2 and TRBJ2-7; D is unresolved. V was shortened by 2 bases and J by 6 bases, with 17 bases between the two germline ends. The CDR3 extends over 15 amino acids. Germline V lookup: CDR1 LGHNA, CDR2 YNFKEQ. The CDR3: CASSQTDGRVFEQYF. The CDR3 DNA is TGTGCCAGCAGCCAAACGGATGGTCGGGTCTTCGAGCAGTACTTC.

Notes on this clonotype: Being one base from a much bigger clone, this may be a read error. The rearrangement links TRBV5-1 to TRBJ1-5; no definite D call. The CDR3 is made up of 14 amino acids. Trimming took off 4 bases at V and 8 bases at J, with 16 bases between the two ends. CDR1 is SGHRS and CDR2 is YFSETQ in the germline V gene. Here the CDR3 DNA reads TGCGCCAGCAGCCCGGACTCGGGGTGGAAGCCCCAGCATTTT. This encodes CASSPDSGWKPQHF. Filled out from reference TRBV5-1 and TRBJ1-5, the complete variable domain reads KAGVTQTPRYLIKTRGQQVTLSCSPISGHRSVSWYQQTPGQGLQFLFEYFSETQRNKGNFPGRFSGRQFSNSRSEMNVSTLELGDSALYLCASSPDSGWKPQHFGDGTRLSIL.

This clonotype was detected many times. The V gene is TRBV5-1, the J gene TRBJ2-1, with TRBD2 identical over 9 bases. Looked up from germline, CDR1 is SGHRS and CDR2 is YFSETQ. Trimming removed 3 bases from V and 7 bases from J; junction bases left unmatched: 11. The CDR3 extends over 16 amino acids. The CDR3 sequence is CASSSQGGLAMNEQFF. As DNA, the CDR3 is TGCGCCAGCAGCTCCCAAGGGGGACTAGCTATGAATGAGCAGTTCTTC.

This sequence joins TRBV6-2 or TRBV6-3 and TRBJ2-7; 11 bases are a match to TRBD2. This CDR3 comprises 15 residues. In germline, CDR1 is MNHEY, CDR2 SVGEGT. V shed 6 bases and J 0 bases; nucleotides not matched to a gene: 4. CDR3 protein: CASRPLAGGSYEQYF. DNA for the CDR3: TGTGCCAGCAGGCCCCTAGCGGGGGGCTCCTACGAGCAGTACTTC.

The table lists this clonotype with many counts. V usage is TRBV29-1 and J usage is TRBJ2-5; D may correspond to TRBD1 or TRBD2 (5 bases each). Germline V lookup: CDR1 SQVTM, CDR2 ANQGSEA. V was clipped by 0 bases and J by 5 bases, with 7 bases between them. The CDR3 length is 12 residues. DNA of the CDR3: TGCAGCGTTGAAGAATGGGGGGAGACCCAGTACTTC. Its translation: CSVEEWGETQYF. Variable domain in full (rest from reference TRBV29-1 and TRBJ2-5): SAVISQKPSRDICQRGTSLTIQCQVDSQVTMMFWYRQQPGQSLTLIATANQGSEATYESGFVIDKFPISRPNLTFSTLTVSNMSPEDSSIYLCSVEEWGETQYFGPGTRLLVL.

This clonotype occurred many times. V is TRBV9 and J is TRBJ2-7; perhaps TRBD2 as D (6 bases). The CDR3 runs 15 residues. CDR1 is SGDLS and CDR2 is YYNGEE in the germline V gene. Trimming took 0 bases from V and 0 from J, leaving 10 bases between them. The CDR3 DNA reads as TGTGCCAGCAGCGTAGGAGCGGGCCACTCCTACGAGCAGTACTTC. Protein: CASSVGAGHSYEQYF. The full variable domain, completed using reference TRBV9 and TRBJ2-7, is DSGVTQTPKHLITATGQRVTLRCSPRSGDLSVYWYQQSLDQGLQFLIQYYNGEERAKGNILERFSAQQFPDLHSELNLSSLELGDSALYFCASSVGAGHSYEQYFGPGTRLTVT.

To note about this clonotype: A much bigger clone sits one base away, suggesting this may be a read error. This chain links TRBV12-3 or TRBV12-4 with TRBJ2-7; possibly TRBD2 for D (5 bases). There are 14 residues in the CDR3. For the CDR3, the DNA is TGTGCCTGCAGTTCGGACTCCTACTCCTACGAGCAGTACTTC. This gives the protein CACSSDSYSYEQYF.

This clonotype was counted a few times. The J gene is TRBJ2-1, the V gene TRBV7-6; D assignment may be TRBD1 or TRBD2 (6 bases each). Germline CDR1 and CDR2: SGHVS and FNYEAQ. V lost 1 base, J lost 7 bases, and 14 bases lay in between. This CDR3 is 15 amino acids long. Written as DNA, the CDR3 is TGTGCCAGCAGCTTAGGTTCGGGGGCGCAGAATGAGCAGTTCTTC. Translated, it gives CASSLGSGAQNEQFF.

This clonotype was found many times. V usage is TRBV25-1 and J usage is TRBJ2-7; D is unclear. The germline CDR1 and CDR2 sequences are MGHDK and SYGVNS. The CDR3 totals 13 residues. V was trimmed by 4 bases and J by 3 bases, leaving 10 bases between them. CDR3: CASSAIQNYEQYF. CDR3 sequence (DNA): TGTGCCAGCAGTGCGATACAAAACTACGAGCAGTACTTC.

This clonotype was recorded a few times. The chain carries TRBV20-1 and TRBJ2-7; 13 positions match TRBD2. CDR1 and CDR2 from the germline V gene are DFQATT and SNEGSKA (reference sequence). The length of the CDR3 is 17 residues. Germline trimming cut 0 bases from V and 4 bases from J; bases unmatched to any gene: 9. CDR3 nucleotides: TGCAGTGCTAGAGATCTCCGCGGGACTAGCGGGGTATACGAGCAGTACTTC. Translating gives CSARDLRGTSGVYEQYF.

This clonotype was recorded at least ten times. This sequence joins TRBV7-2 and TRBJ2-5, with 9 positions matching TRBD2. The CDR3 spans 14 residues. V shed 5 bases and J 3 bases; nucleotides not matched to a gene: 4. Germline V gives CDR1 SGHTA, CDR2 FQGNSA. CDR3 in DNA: TGTGCCAGCAGCCGCCTAGCGGGGAAAGAGACCCAGTACTTC. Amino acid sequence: CASSRLAGKETQYF.

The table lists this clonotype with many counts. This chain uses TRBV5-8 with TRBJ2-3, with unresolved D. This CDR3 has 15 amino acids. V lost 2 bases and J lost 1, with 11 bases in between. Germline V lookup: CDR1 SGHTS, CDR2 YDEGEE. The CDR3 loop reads CASSFRGWGTDTQYF. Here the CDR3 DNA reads TGTGCCAGCAGCTTTCGTGGGTGGGGCACAGATACGCAGTATTTT.

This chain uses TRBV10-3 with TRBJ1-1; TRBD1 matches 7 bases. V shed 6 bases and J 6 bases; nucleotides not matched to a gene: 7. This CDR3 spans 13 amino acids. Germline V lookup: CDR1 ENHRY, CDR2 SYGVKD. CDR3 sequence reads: CAISRDGQAEAFF. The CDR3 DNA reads TGTGCCATCAGCCGCGATGGACAGGCTGAAGCTTTCTTT.

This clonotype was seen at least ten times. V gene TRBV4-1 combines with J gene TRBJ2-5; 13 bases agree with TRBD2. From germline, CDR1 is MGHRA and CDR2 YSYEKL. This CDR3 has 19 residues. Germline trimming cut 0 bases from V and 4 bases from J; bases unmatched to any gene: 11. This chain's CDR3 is CASSQEWTSGSVSGETQYF. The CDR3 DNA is TGCGCCAGCAGCCAAGAATGGACTAGCGGGAGTGTTAGTGGAGAGACCCAGTACTTC.

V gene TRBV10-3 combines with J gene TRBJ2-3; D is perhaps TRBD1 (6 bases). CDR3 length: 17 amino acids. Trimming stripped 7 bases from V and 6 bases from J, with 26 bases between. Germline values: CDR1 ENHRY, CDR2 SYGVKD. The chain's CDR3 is CAIKGESDSPPTDTQYF. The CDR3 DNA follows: TGTGCCATCAAAGGGGAGTCGGACAGCCCCCCTACGGATACGCAGTATTTT.